Following are 27 T cell receptor beta chains from one sample sequenced in a study of blood T cells in healthy people across ages. The use of a sample-barcoded 5' primer and a J-beta primer mix characterized a second PCR of about 6 to 12 cycles. In TCRdb, the 5' RACE reads were re-called with MiXCR into one record per CDR3 protein. Of 650,000 to 1,000,000 distinct CDR3 sequences listed, around 36% are singletons. The specimen was blood. The source is a man younger than 30 in good health.

Only a few counts were recorded for this clonotype. The V gene is TRBV20-1, the J gene TRBJ2-7; TRBD1 matches 8 bases. The CDR3 is 14 residues long. The germline V gene encodes CDR1 DFQATT and CDR2 SNEGSKA (reference sequence). Trimming cost V 4 bases and J 4 bases; bases outside gene matches: 9. CDR3 DNA: TGCAGTGCTACTAATCCGGACAGGGCTTACGAGCAGTACTTC. This encodes CSATNPDRAYEQYF.

This clonotype was observed a handful of times. The chain carries TRBV7-9 and TRBJ1-1; D remains unclear. CDR1 and CDR2 (germline): SEHNR, FQNEAQ (reference sequence). The CDR3 is 11 amino acids. With 2 bases removed from V and 8 bases from J, the gap between germline ends came to 6 bases. The CDR3 sequence is CASSLTREAFF. The CDR3 DNA reads TGTGCCAGCAGCTTAACCAGAGAAGCTTTCTTT.

As concerns this clonotype: One end of the junction does not line up with germline, which may come from a read error. The chain is built from TRBV7-2 and TRBJ1-2, with TRBD1 identical over 7 bases. The CDR3 is 12 amino acids. Germline V gives CDR1 SGHTA, CDR2 FQGNSA. CDR3 protein: CAGSLGGGGYTF. The CDR3 region has the DNA TGTGCCGGCAGCTTAGGGGGCGGGGGCTACACCTTC.

The gene calls are TRBV5-1 and TRBJ2-2; D may be TRBD1 (5 bases). There are 15 residues in the CDR3. Germline CDR1 is SGHRS and CDR2 is YFSETQ. The V end was cut by 2 bases, the J end by 6 bases, with 14 bases between. CDR3 region: CASSFVQGLPGELFF. DNA of the CDR3: TGCGCCAGCAGCTTTGTCCAGGGTCTCCCCGGGGAGCTGTTTTTT.

This chain joins TRBV20-1 and TRBJ2-2, with D maybe TRBD1 (6 bases). From germline, CDR1 is DFQATT and CDR2 SNEGSKA (reference sequence). The CDR3 spans 14 residues. The ends were cut back, 2 bases at V and 5 bases at J, with 12 bases in the middle. For the CDR3, the DNA is TGCAGTGCTAGACAGGGGAGCGGTACCGGGGAGCTGTTTTTT. It yields the protein CSARQGSGTGELFF.

A word on this clonotype: This could be a read error, since a much larger clone is one nucleotide away. The V gene is TRBV12-3 or TRBV12-4, the J gene TRBJ1-1, with D unclear. This CDR3 is built from 13 residues. CDR3 region: CASSLTQNTGAFF. DNA for the CDR3: TGTGCCAGCAGTTTAACACAGAACACTGGAGCTTTCTTT.

The chain couples TRBV7-8 to TRBJ2-7; D perhaps matches TRBD2 (6 bases). The CDR3 has 19 amino acids. Germline loops: CDR1 SGHVS, CDR2 FQNEAQ. Trimming cost V 6 bases and J 0 bases, with 27 bases left between them. CDR3 sequence: CASSYYLLRDSAPSYEQYF. As DNA, the CDR3 is TGTGCCAGCAGTTACTACTTGCTCCGGGACTCAGCTCCCTCCTACGAGCAGTACTTC.

The sample holds many counts of this clonotype. The chain carries TRBV12-3 or TRBV12-4 and TRBJ2-5, with 7 positions matching TRBD2. V was pared by 8 bases and J by 2 bases, with 5 bases of the junction left unmatched. The CDR3 has 13 residues. The CDR3 region is CASSRTSQETQYF. The CDR3, as DNA: TGTGCCAGCTCCCGGACTAGTCAAGAGACCCAGTACTTC.

The chain uses TRBV7-9 and TRBJ1-4; D unclear. The CDR3 runs 15 residues. The V end was cut by 7 bases, the J end by 1 base, with 13 bases between. The germline V gene has CDR1 SEHNR and CDR2 FQNEAQ (reference sequence). CDR3 protein: CASTTTGRTNEKLFF. The CDR3 coding sequence is TGTGCCAGCACCACAACCGGCAGAACTAATGAAAAACTGTTTTTT.

This rearrangement joins TRBV6-5 to TRBJ1-2; D remains ambiguous. This CDR3 spans 13 amino acids. The V end lost 0 bases, the J end lost 8 bases, and 10 bases lay between the germline ends. From germline, CDR1 is MNHEY and CDR2 SVGAGI. CDR3 region: CASSYSSLGGYTF. CDR3 sequence (DNA): TGTGCCAGCAGTTACTCGTCCCTCGGGGGCTACACCTTC.

The chain carries TRBV12-3 or TRBV12-4 and TRBJ2-6, with 8 bases fitting TRBD2. V was clipped by 4 bases and J by 10 bases; unmatched bases: 6. CDR3 size: 14 residues. Here the CDR3 DNA reads TGTGCCAGCAGTTCGTCGGGAGGGGGTAACGTCCTGACTTTC. Amino acid sequence: CASSSSGGGNVLTF.

The chain recombines TRBV7-2 with TRBJ2-1; 9 bases are shared with TRBD1. V shed 1 base, J shed 5 bases, and the junction held 6 bases outside the gene matches. CDR1 SGHTA and CDR2 FQGNSA come from the germline V gene. The CDR3 is 16 residues long. In nucleotides, the CDR3 is TGTGCCAGCAGCTTAGGGCCTGGGACAGGGAACAATGAGCAGTTCTTC. Translating gives CASSLGPGTGNNEQFF.

This clonotype showed up just a few times. The CDR3 DNA sequence: TGTGCCAGCAGCCATCGGGACACTGAAAGCTCCTACAATGAGCAGTTCTTC. Its protein is CASSHRDTESSYNEQFF. This chain links TRBV7-9 with TRBJ2-1; possible D gene TRBD1, 6 bases. The CDR3 extends over 17 amino acids. Germline CDR1 reads SEHNR; CDR2 reads FQNEAQ (reference sequence). Trimming removed 5 bases from V and 0 bases from J, with 17 bases in between.

The J gene is TRBJ2-7, the V gene TRBV9; D not resolved. The CDR3 length is 15 residues. V lost 4 bases to trimming and J lost 6 bases, with 20 bases between them. Germline V gene sequence: CDR1 SGDLS, CDR2 YYNGEE. The CDR3 DNA reads as TGTGCCAGCAGCACCCACCCCACCCCCATCCCCGAGCAGTACTTC. Its protein product is CASSTHPTPIPEQYF.

This rearrangement joins TRBV9 to TRBJ2-1; a weak D match, TRBD2 (7 bases). The J call may be in error: the DNA end matches TRBJ2-7 better. CDR3 size: 16 residues. Germline loops: CDR1 SGDLS, CDR2 YYNGEE. This CDR3 is CASSINAAGAYNEQYF. CDR3 sequence (DNA): TGTGCCAGCAGCATTAACGCGGCGGGGGCCTACAATGAGCAGTACTTC.

In its sample, this clonotype was seen a few times. V gene TRBV11-1 combines with J gene TRBJ2-1; 13 bases agree with TRBD2. The CDR3 is 24 amino acids. Germline V gene data show CDR1 as SGHAT and CDR2 as FQDESV (reference sequence). V gave up 5 bases and J gave up 0 bases; unmatched junction bases: 25. As DNA, the CDR3 is TGTGCCAGCAGCGGTATCCTTGGACAGGGGATGGGACTAGCGGGACCCAGCTCCTACAATGAGCAGTTCTTC. Translated, it gives CASSGILGQGMGLAGPSSYNEQFF.

The CDR3 here is CSASGPGGVTGELFF. The CDR3, as DNA: TGCAGTGCTAGCGGACCGGGGGGGGTCACCGGGGAGCTGTTTTTT. The rearrangement links TRBV20-1 to TRBJ2-2; 8 bases are shared with TRBD2. The germline V gene has CDR1 DFQATT and CDR2 SNEGSKA (reference sequence). V was clipped by 3 bases and J by 4 bases; unmatched bases: 7. CDR3 length: 15 amino acids.

This clonotype occurred a few times. The rearrangement links TRBV27 to TRBJ1-5; D not resolved. With 3 bases removed from V and 7 bases from J, the gap between germline ends came to 13 bases. Germline V gives CDR1 MNHEY, CDR2 SMNVEV (reference sequence). The CDR3 spans 14 residues. The CDR3 DNA sequence: TGTGCCAGCAGTTTCGGATTTTCGGAACAGCCCCAGCATTTT. Translation: CASSFGFSEQPQHF.

The chain links TRBV5-1 to TRBJ1-1, with a possible D match to TRBD1 (6 bases). The CDR3 contains 16 residues. Germline V CDR1 and CDR2: SGHRS, YFSETQ. Trimming pared 0 bases from V and 1 base from J, leaving 13 bases between. CDR3 nucleotides: TGCGCCAGCAGCTTGGTTACCGACAGGAGGAACACTGAAGCTTTCTTT. Translation: CASSLVTDRRNTEAFF.

The chain joins TRBV12-3 or TRBV12-4 to TRBJ2-7; D is uncertain. Trimming stripped 6 bases from V and 5 bases from J, with 17 bases between. The CDR3 sequence is 14 residues long. The CDR3 sequence is CASSRWRVQNEQYF. DNA for the CDR3: TGTGCCAGCAGCCGGTGGAGAGTCCAGAACGAGCAGTACTTC.

Turning to this clonotype: This may come from a read error, since a much larger clone is one base off. The genes are TRBV7-2 and TRBJ2-3, with 7 bases matching TRBD2. With V trimmed by 0 bases and J by 8 bases, 14 bases remained unmatched. This CDR3 has 17 amino acids. Germline V gives CDR1 SGHTA, CDR2 FQGNSA. In DNA, the CDR3 is TGTGCCAGCAGCTTAGCGGGGCGGGGATCCCCGGGAGGTACGCAGTATTTT. Protein: CASSLAGRGSPGGTQYF.

This clonotype showed up just a few times. The chain couples TRBV27 to TRBJ1-1; the match to TRBD1 covers 9 bases. The CDR3 contains 15 residues. Germline CDR1 reads MNHEY; CDR2 reads SMNVEV (reference sequence). The V segment lost 5 bases and the J segment 5 bases; nucleotides outside the gene matches: 9. CDR3 residues: CASSAAGTGRTEAFF. The CDR3, as DNA: TGTGCCAGCAGTGCCGCCGGGACAGGGCGAACTGAAGCTTTCTTT.

This clonotype was picked up many times. V gene TRBV12-3 or TRBV12-4 combines with J gene TRBJ1-2; the D gene is possibly TRBD1 (6 bases). The CDR3 runs to 15 residues. Trimming took 7 bases from V and 0 from J, leaving 15 bases between them. CDR3 DNA sequence: TGTGCCAGCAAAAAGCAGGGGTTCTCTAACTATGGCTACACCTTC. As protein: CASKKQGFSNYGYTF.

This clonotype was counted only a few times. This chain connects TRBV5-1 to TRBJ1-1; 8 positions agree with TRBD1. The ends lost 3 bases at V and 3 bases at J; junction bases unmatched: 7. The CDR3 contains 15 residues. The V gene's germline CDR1 is SGHRS and CDR2 YFSETQ. CDR3 sequence: CASSWGSGQDTEAFF. The CDR3 DNA reads as TGCGCCAGCAGCTGGGGGTCGGGACAGGACACTGAAGCTTTCTTT.

The CDR3 bases are TGTGCCAGCAGCTTAGCGAGACAGGGATCCGCGCAGTACTTC. Protein product: CASSLARQGSAQYF. This rearrangement joins TRBV7-2 to TRBJ2-7; 7 nucleotides align to TRBD1. This CDR3 has 14 amino acids. The germline CDR1 and CDR2 sequences are SGHTA and FQGNSA. With V trimmed by 0 bases and J by 9 bases, 8 bases remained unmatched.

This clonotype was seen a handful of times. The chain recombines TRBV6-1 with TRBJ2-7; 10 bases are shared with TRBD1. V lost 8 bases to trimming and J lost 5 bases; unmatched junction nucleotides: 9. The CDR3 covers 14 residues. Looked up from germline, CDR1 is MNHNS and CDR2 is SASEGT. CDR3 bases: TGTGCCAGCGAGTCGGGACAGGGGTACAACGAGCAGTACTTC. This encodes CASESGQGYNEQYF.

This clonotype was counted between two and nine times. A read error may account for a junction end that differs from germline. The V gene is TRBV4-1, the J gene TRBJ2-1, with D tentatively TRBD1 (6 bases). The CDR3 is 15 amino acids. CDR1 is MGHRA, CDR2 YSYEKL, per germline. CDR3 DNA: TGCGCCAGTAGCCGCTCCGGGACACCCAGCAATGAGCAGTTCTTC. Amino acid sequence: CASSRSGTPSNEQFF.